Many counts were recorded for the clone carrying this T cell receptor beta chain. The read finishes 3 residues shy of the CDR3 end, and the germline J gene is used to complete it. The data were obtained in a study of T cell clonality in common variable immunodeficiency. Per the germline V gene, CDR1 is SGHRS and CDR2 is YFSETQ. The CDR3 totals 16 residues. With V trimmed by 1 base and J by 2 bases, 7 bases remained unmatched. Libraries were prepared by immunoSEQ multiplex PCR; TCRdb keeps only in-frame clonotypes and omits some of them. Reported are 57,000 or so clones, none seen only once; the ten largest carry approximately 1.7%.

Sample: peripheral blood mononuclear cells. This chain joins TRBV5-1 and TRBJ2-3, with 7 bases aligning to TRBD2. The source of this sequence is a person aged 18 to 70 in good health. Partial CDR3 DNA: TGCGCCAGCAGCTTGAATGCCGGGACTATCACAGATACG. Amino acids: CASSLNAGTITDT. The whole CDR3 reads CASSLNAGTITDTQYF.